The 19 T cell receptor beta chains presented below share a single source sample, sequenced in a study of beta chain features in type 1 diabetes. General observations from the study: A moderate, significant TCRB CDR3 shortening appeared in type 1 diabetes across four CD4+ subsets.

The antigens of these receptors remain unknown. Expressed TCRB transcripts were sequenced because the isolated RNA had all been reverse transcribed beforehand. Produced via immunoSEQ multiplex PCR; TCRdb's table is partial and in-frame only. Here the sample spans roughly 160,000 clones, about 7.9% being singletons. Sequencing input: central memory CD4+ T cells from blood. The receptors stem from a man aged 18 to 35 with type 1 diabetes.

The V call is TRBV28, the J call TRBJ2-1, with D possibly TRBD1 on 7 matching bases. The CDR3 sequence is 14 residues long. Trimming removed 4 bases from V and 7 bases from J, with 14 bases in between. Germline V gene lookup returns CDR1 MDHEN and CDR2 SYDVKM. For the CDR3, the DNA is TGTGCCAGCAGTTCACAGGGGACTTTAAATGAGCAGTTCTTC. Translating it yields CASSSQGTLNEQFF.

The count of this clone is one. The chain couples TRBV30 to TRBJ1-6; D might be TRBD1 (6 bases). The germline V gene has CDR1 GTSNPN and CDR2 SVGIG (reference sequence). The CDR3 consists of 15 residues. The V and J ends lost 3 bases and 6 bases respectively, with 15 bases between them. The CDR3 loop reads CAWRGQGGGNSPLHF. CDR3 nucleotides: TGTGCCTGGAGGGGCCAAGGGGGGGGTAATTCACCCCTCCACTTT.

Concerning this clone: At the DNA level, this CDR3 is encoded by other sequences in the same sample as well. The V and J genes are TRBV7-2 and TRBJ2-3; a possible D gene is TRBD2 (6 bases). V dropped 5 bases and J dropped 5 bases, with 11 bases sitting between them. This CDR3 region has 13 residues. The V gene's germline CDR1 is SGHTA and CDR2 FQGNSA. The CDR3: CASSPGGKDTQYF. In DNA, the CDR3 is TGTGCCAGCAGCCCCGGGGGAAAAGATACGCAGTATTTT.

CDR3 in amino acids: CASSPPGAGNTIYF. The CDR3 DNA follows: TGTGCCAGCAGCCCCCCAGGGGCCGGAAACACCATATATTTT. The chain links TRBV9 to TRBJ1-3, with TRBD1 as a possible D gene (6 bases). Germline lookup yields CDR1 SGDLS and CDR2 YYNGEE. V lost 4 bases and J 4 bases, leaving 12 bases between the germline ends. The CDR3 contains 14 residues.

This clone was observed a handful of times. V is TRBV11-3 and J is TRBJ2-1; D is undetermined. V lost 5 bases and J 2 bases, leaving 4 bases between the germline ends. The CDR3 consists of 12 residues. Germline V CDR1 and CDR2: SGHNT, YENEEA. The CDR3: CASSRAYNEQFF. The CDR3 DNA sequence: TGTGCCAGCAGCCGGGCCTACAATGAGCAGTTCTTC.

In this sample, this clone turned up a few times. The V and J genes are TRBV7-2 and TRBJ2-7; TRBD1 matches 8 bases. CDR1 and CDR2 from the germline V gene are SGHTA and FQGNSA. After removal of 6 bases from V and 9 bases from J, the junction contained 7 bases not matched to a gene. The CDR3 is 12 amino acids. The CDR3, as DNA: TGTGCCAGCAGTTTGACAGGGGAGGTGCAGTACTTC. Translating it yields CASSLTGEVQYF. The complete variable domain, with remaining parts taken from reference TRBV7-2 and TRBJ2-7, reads GAGVSQSPSNKVTEKGKDVELRCDPISGHTALYWYRQSLGQGLEFLIYFQGNSAPDKSGLPSDRFSAERTGGSVSTLTIQRTQQEDSAVYLCASSLTGEVQYFGPGTRLTVT.

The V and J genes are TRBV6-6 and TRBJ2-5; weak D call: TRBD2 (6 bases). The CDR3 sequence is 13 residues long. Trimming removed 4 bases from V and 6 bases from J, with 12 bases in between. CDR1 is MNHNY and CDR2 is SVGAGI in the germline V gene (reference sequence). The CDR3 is CASSSGSSKTQYF. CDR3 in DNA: TGTGCCAGCAGTTCCGGGAGTTCGAAGACCCAGTACTTC.

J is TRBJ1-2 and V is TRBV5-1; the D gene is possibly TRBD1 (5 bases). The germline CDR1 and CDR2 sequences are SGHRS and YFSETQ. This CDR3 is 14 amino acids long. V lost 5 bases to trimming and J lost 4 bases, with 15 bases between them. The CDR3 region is CASSQDPGLYGYTF. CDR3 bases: TGCGCCAGCAGTCAAGATCCAGGGCTCTATGGCTACACCTTC. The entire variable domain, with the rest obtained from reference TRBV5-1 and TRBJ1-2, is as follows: KAGVTQTPRYLIKTRGQQVTLSCSPISGHRSVSWYQQTPGQGLQFLFEYFSETQRNKGNFPGRFSGRQFSNSRSEMNVSTLELGDSALYLCASSQDPGLYGYTFGSGTRLTVV.

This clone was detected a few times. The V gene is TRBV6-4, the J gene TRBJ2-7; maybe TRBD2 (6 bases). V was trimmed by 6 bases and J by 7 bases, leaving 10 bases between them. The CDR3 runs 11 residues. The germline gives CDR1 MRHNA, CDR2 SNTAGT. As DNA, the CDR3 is TGTGCCAGCAGCCCCGGGAGAGAGCAGTACTTC. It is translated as CASSPGREQYF.

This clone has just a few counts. The CDR3 spells CASSFSGSSYEQYF. In nucleotides, the CDR3 is TGCGCCAGCAGCTTTAGCGGGAGTTCCTACGAGCAGTACTTC. This chain connects TRBV5-1 to TRBJ2-7, with 9 bases that match TRBD2. This CDR3 spans 14 amino acids. The V and J ends lost 2 bases and 1 base, in that order; junction bases with no gene match: 1. Germline V lookup: CDR1 SGHRS, CDR2 YFSETQ. The whole variable domain, filled in from reference TRBV5-1 and TRBJ2-7, reads KAGVTQTPRYLIKTRGQQVTLSCSPISGHRSVSWYQQTPGQGLQFLFEYFSETQRNKGNFPGRFSGRQFSNSRSEMNVSTLELGDSALYLCASSFSGSSYEQYFGPGTRLTVT.

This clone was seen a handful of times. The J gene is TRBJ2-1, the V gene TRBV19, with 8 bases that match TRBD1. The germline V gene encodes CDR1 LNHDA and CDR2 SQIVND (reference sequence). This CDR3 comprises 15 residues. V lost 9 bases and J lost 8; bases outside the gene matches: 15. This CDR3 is CASGQGQYPGDEQFF. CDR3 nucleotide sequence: TGTGCCAGCGGACAGGGCCAATACCCGGGCGATGAGCAGTTCTTC.

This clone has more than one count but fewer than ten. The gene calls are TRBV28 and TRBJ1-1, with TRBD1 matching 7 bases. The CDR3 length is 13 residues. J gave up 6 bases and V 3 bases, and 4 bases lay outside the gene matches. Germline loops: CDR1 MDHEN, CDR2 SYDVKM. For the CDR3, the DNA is TGTGCCAGCAGTTTGCTGGACAGGCCTGAAGCTTTCTTT. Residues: CASSLLDRPEAFF.

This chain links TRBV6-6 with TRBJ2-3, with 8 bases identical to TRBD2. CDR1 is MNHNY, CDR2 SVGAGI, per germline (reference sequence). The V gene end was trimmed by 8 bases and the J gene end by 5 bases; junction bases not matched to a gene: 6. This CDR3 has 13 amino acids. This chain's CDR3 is CASLGGRQDTQYF. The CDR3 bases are TGTGCCAGCCTGGGCGGGAGGCAAGATACGCAGTATTTT.

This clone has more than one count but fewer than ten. The CDR3 bases are TGTGCCAGCAGCTTGGCGGGGGGAAGCCAGCCCCAGCATTTT. This sequence encodes CASSLAGGSQPQHF. The J gene is TRBJ1-5, the V gene TRBV5-4, with D possibly TRBD1 on 5 matching bases. Trimming pared 0 bases from V and 7 bases from J, leaving 11 bases between. The CDR3 totals 14 residues. The V gene's germline CDR1 is SGHNT and CDR2 YYREEE (reference sequence).

DNA of the CDR3: TGTGCCAGCAGCTGGGGGGACAGGGAAGGAGGAGGCTACACCTTC. It codes for CASSWGDREGGGYTF. The chain carries TRBV7-2 and TRBJ1-2; 9 positions agree with TRBD1. Unmatched junction bases numbered 11, after V lost 4 bases and J lost 8 bases. The CDR3 has 15 residues. In germline, CDR1 is SGHTA, CDR2 FQGNSA.

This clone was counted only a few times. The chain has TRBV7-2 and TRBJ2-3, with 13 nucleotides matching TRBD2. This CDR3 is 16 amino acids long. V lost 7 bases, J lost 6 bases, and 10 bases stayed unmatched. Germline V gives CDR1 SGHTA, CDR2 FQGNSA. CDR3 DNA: TGTGCCAGCATCCTTACTAGCGGGGGGGTCACGGATACGCAGTATTTT. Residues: CASILTSGGVTDTQYF. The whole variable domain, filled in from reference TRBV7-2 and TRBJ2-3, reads GAGVSQSPSNKVTEKGKDVELRCDPISGHTALYWYRQSLGQGLEFLIYFQGNSAPDKSGLPSDRFSAERTGGSVSTLTIQRTQQEDSAVYLCASILTSGGVTDTQYFGPGTRLTVL.

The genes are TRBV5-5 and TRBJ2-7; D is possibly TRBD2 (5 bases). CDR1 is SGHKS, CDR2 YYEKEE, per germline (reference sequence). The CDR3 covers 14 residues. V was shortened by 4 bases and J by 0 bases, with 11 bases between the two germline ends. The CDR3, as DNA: TGTGCCAGCAGCCGGGAACACAGCTCCTACGAGCAGTACTTC. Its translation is CASSREHSSYEQYF.

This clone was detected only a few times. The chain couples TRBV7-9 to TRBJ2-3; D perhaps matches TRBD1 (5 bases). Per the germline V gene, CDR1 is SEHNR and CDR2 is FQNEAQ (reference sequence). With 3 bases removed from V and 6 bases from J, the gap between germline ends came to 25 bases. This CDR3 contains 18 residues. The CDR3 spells CASSFESLQARWADTQYF. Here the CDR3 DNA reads TGTGCCAGCAGCTTCGAATCCCTACAGGCCCGGTGGGCCGATACGCAGTATTTT.

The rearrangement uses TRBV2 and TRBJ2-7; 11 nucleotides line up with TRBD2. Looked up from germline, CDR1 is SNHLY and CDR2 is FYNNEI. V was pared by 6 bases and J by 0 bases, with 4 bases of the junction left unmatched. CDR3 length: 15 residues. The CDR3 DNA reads TGTGCCAGCAGGAGAACTAGCGGGAGCTCCTACGAGCAGTACTTC. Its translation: CASRRTSGSSYEQYF.